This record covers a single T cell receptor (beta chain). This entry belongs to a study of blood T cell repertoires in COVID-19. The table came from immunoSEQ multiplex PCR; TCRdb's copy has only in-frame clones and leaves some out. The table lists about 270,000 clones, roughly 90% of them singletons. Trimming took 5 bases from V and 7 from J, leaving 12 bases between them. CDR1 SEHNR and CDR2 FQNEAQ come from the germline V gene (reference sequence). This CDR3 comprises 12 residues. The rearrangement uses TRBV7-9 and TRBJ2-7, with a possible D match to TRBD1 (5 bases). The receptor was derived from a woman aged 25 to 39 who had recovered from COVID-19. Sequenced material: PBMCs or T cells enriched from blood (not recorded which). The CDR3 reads CASSLMGPEQYF. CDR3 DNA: TGTGCCAGCAGCCTCATGGGGCCTGAGCAGTACTTC.